Presented here are 17 T cell receptor beta chains from one specimen sequenced in a study of T cell repertoires in cytomegalovirus infection. These TCRs' antigens remain unknown. TCRdb redid the calling of the reads with MiXCR, one entry per CDR3 protein. The repertoire holds roughly 180,000 distinct CDR3 sequences, with about a fifth as singletons. The source was CD8+ T cells from cultured PBMCs, collected from culture after CMV antigen stimulation. These receptors originate from a human donor in good health (CMV status not recorded). Some clones in this sample may be carry-over from other donors' samples.

By sample share, this clonotype is large. This chain joins TRBV5-4 and TRBJ1-1; perhaps TRBD1 as D (6 bases). CDR1 SGHNT and CDR2 YYREEE come from the germline V gene (reference sequence). Trimming cost V 4 bases and J 1 base, with 17 bases left between them. The CDR3 is 16 amino acids. Written as DNA, the CDR3 is TGTGCCAGCAGCCCTCAGATGGGGGCCGCGAACACTGAAGCTTTCTTT. Its protein product is CASSPQMGAANTEAFF.

CDR3 sequence (DNA): TGTGCCAGCAGCGGTCCGGGACAGGGATCGTATCAGCCCCAGCATTTT. Its translation: CASSGPGQGSYQPQHF. V and J are TRBV7-2 and TRBJ1-5; TRBD1 matches 9 bases. Germline values: CDR1 SGHTA, CDR2 FQGNSA. V shed 5 bases, J shed 5 bases, and the junction held 10 bases outside the gene matches. This CDR3 region has 16 residues.

This clonotype was seen ten or more times. This chain joins TRBV7-3 and TRBJ2-3; 10 positions agree with TRBD2. Trimming removed 1 base from V and 2 bases from J; junction bases left unmatched: 9. Germline CDR1 reads SGHTA; CDR2 reads FQGTGA. The CDR3 has 18 residues. CDR3 sequence reads: CASSLKGLAGGLTDTQYF. The CDR3 DNA reads TGTGCCAGCAGCTTAAAAGGGTTAGCGGGGGGACTCACAGATACGCAGTATTTT.

This rearrangement joins TRBV7-2 to TRBJ2-3; D gene uncertain. Trimming shortened V by 1 base and J by 4 bases, and 9 bases separated the two germline ends. The CDR3 runs 14 residues. Germline V gives CDR1 SGHTA, CDR2 FQGNSA. The CDR3 here is CASSLVGSPDTQYF. The CDR3 DNA follows: TGTGCCAGCAGCTTAGTAGGCAGTCCAGATACGCAGTATTTT.

V usage is TRBV7-3 and J usage is TRBJ2-3; 12 positions match TRBD2. This CDR3 spans 15 amino acids. Germline-derived CDR1 and CDR2 are SGHTA and FQGTGA. Losses at the gene ends were 4 bases for V and 6 bases for J; bases not matched to a gene: 5. The CDR3 sequence: CASSSSGLAGDTQYF. CDR3 sequence (DNA): TGTGCCAGCAGCTCGAGCGGACTAGCGGGGGATACGCAGTATTTT.

This sequence joins TRBV5-5 and TRBJ1-1; tentative D call: TRBD1 (5 bases). Germline CDR1 SGHKS, CDR2 YYEKEE (reference sequence). V was shortened by 2 bases and J by 0 bases, with 20 bases between the two germline ends. This CDR3 has 18 amino acids. CDR3 bases: TGTGCCAGCAGCTTTAAGCCCAGGGAATCGGGCCTGAACACTGAAGCTTTCTTT. As protein: CASSFKPRESGLNTEAFF.

The V gene is TRBV6-2 or TRBV6-3, the J gene TRBJ1-5; D is ambiguous. Trimming took off 2 bases at V and 8 bases at J, with 7 bases between the two ends. The CDR3 loop spans 12 amino acids. CDR1 MNHEY and CDR2 SVGEGT come from the germline V gene. CDR3 coding DNA: TGTGCCAGCAGTTACCCAGTGGAGCCCCAGCATTTT. Translated, it gives CASSYPVEPQHF.

This clonotype was seen only a few times. This chain joins TRBV11-2 and TRBJ1-4; D unresolved. V shed 1 base and J shed 5 bases, with 11 bases lying between them. This CDR3 is 15 amino acids long. Germline V gives CDR1 SGHAT, CDR2 FQNNGV. The CDR3 DNA sequence: TGTGCCAGCAGCTTAGTCGTTGACCCAAATGAAAAACTGTTTTTT. Protein: CASSLVVDPNEKLFF.

The chain is built from TRBV27 and TRBJ2-2, with a weak D call TRBD2 (6 bases). Germline V gives CDR1 MNHEY, CDR2 SMNVEV (reference sequence). This CDR3 has 14 amino acids. V was shortened by 5 bases and J by 4 bases, with 11 bases between the two germline ends. The CDR3 region is CASSAGLFTGELFF. The CDR3 coding sequence is TGTGCCAGCAGTGCAGGACTATTCACCGGGGAGCTGTTTTTT.

This clonotype was counted ten times or more. The genes are TRBV4-1 and TRBJ2-3, with TRBD1 identical over 9 bases. This CDR3 has 17 amino acids. CDR1 MGHRA and CDR2 YSYEKL come from the germline V gene. The V segment lost 4 bases and the J segment 2 bases; nucleotides outside the gene matches: 10. CDR3 protein: CASSPHSDRGFTDTQYF. CDR3 in DNA: TGCGCCAGCAGCCCTCACTCGGACAGGGGATTCACAGATACGCAGTATTTT.

The chain joins TRBV11-2 to TRBJ2-1, with 11 bases that match TRBD2. Germline V gene data show CDR1 as SGHAT and CDR2 as FQNNGV. Trimming cost V 2 bases and J 4 bases; bases outside gene matches: 4. This CDR3 comprises 16 residues. The CDR3 DNA is TGTGCCAGCAGCTTAAGACTAGCGGGGATGTACAATGAGCAGTTCTTC. Amino acid sequence: CASSLRLAGMYNEQFF.

This clonotype appeared a few times. The rearrangement joins TRBV6-2 or TRBV6-3 to TRBJ1-5, with a possible D match to TRBD1 (6 bases). The V gene's germline CDR1 is MNHEY and CDR2 SVGEGT. With 7 bases removed from V and 5 bases from J, the gap between germline ends came to 15 bases. This CDR3 spans 14 amino acids. CDR3: CASTITGKDQPQHF. The DNA for the CDR3 is TGTGCCAGCACCATCACAGGGAAGGATCAGCCCCAGCATTTT.

This clonotype was seen a few times. The V call is TRBV12-3 or TRBV12-4, the J call TRBJ1-1; D is perhaps TRBD1 (5 bases). V was pared by 8 bases and J by 4 bases, with 17 bases between. The CDR3 contains 14 residues. The CDR3 sequence is CASAPPPGITEAFF. The CDR3 coding sequence is TGTGCCAGCGCTCCCCCCCCAGGGATCACTGAAGCTTTCTTT.

The chain links TRBV6-2 or TRBV6-3 to TRBJ2-4; 7 bases are shared with TRBD1. Germline CDR1 is MNHEY and CDR2 is SVGEGT. J was trimmed by 8 bases and V by 6 bases; bases with no gene match: 10. This CDR3 is built from 14 residues. The CDR3 protein is CASRSTGYKDIQYF. The CDR3 DNA follows: TGTGCCAGCAGATCGACAGGGTATAAAGACATTCAGTACTTC.

V and J are TRBV7-8 and TRBJ1-5, with D perhaps TRBD1 (6 bases). Looked up from germline, CDR1 is SGHVS and CDR2 is FQNEAQ. The CDR3 runs 16 residues. The V and J ends lost 2 bases and 9 bases respectively, with 20 bases between them. For the CDR3, the DNA is TGTGCCAGCAGCTTATACGGGGGGCAGGAGGGTCTGCCCCAGCATTTT. Amino acid sequence: CASSLYGGQEGLPQHF.

This clonotype was counted between two and nine times. The rearrangement uses TRBV7-3 and TRBJ1-1, with TRBD1 as a possible D gene (5 bases). Trimming took off 5 bases at V and 4 bases at J, with 14 bases between the two ends. The CDR3 is made up of 14 amino acids. The germline V gene encodes CDR1 SGHTA and CDR2 FQGTGA. The CDR3 nucleotides are TGTGCCAGCAGCCCCATTGGGGGGAGCACTGAAGCTTTCTTT. It yields the protein CASSPIGGSTEAFF. Drawing the rest from reference TRBV7-3 and TRBJ1-1, the complete variable domain is GAGVSQTPSNKVTEKGKYVELRCDPISGHTALYWYRQSLGQGPEFLIYFQGTGAADDSGLPNDRFFAVRPEGSVSTLKIQRTERGDSAVYLCASSPIGGSTEAFFGQGTRLTVV.

The chain uses TRBV6-6 and TRBJ1-6; D is undetermined. In germline, CDR1 is MNHNY, CDR2 SVGAGI (reference sequence). CDR3 size: 18 residues. Trimming removed 2 bases at V and 0 bases at J, with 14 bases between. The CDR3 sequence: CASSYRSWASSYNSPLHF. The CDR3 DNA sequence: TGTGCCAGCAGTTACCGTTCTTGGGCGAGCTCCTATAATTCACCCCTCCACTTT.